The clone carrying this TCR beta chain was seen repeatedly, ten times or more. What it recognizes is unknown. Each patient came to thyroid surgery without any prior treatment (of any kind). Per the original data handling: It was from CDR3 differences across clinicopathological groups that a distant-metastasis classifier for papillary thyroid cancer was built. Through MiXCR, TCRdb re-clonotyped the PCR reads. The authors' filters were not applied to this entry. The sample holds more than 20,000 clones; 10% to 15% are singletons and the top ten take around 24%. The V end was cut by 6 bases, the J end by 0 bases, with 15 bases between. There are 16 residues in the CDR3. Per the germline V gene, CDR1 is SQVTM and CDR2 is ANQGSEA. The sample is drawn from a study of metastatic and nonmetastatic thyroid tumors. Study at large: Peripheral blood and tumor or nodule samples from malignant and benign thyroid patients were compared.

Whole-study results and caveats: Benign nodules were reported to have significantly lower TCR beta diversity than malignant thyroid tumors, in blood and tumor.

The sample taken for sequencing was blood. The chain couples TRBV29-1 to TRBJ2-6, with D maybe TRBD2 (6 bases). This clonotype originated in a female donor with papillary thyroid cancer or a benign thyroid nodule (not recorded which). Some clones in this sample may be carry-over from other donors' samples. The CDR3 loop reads CSVPGEVRSGANVLTF. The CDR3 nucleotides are TGCAGCGTCCCCGGGGAGGTCCGCTCTGGGGCCAACGTCCTGACTTTC.